This T cell receptor (beta chain) came from a study of pediatric ulcerative colitis. Study conclusions and caveats: Compared with controls, ulcerative colitis showed greater blood-rectum clone sharing. Two patients' blood samples yielded substantially fewer templates.

Samples were sequenced at Survey level, maximum 500,000 reads. Assay: immunoSEQ multiplex PCR; the TCRdb copy retains only in-frame clones and omits some. The data show fewer than 13,000 clones, 80% to 90% seen once. The blood sample was taken during the colonoscopy visit. About this clone: The antigen is unknown.

Germline CDR1 and CDR2: SGHAT and FQNNGV. This CDR3 has 13 amino acids. Trimming removed 6 bases from V and 1 base from J, with 9 bases in between. The material sequenced was blood. The clonotype comes from a girl aged 5 to 17 with moderate ulcerative colitis. The genes are TRBV11-2 and TRBJ2-5, with D perhaps TRBD1 (6 bases). CDR3 region: CASSSDSQETQYF. The CDR3 DNA reads TGTGCCAGCAGTTCGGACAGCCAAGAGACCCAGTACTTC.